The present TCR beta chain was sequenced within a study of blood T cell repertoires in COVID-19 (dated by TCRdb to 2020 to 2021). Notes on the research overall: Collaborator samples came from the United States, Italy and Spain and covered acute and convalescent phases of COVID-19. The repertoires were released in a freely available public database meant as a resource for research on the immune response to SARS-CoV-2. The prospective study material was composed of cDNA or gDNA derived from T cells, B-cell-depleted T cells, or PBMCs. Deeply sampled blood TCRbeta repertoires from subjects exposed to, actively infected with, or recovered from COVID-19 were included in the dataset. Where available, HLA class I and class II types were taken from metadata supplied by the sample provider and were not determined by assay-based typing. Samples were obtained from the ongoing ImmuneRACE study (first 160 participants) and from 950 to 1,500 subjects provided by 6 global collaborators. Nearly every sample came with metadata listing a de-identified subject ID, COVID-19 status, age in years and sex.

Comments on this clone: Its recognized antigen is unknown. Per-nucleotide qualities are absent, and no much larger clonotype sits a single base away.

TCRbeta CDR3 regions were amplified from genomic DNA by means of the immunoSEQ Assay, a bias-controlled multiplex PCR. Per the source publication's procedure: The number of nucleated cells in each sample was estimated by amplification of reference gene primers within the assay. To quantify the absolute abundance of each unique TCRbeta CDR3 rearrangement, sequence reads were collapsed and filtered. For each sample, productive Simpson clonality was calculated as the square root of Simpson's diversity index across productive rearrangements. In its TCRdb copy, this immuneACCESS table keeps in-frame sequences only and misses some clones. Where compared with another copy, unresolved V genes explain less than half of these, and the others have no known cause. The V and J calls and clone size were taken over from that table, and D and trimming were inferred from the DNA. The sample table lists over 120,000 clones, nearly 90% of them with a count of one. Roughly 1.9% of the sample comes from the top ten.

What the study reported, not specific to this receptor: The amount of clinical and demographic metadata varied by source and participant and was provided uncurated.

V was cut back by 3 bases and J by 8 bases, leaving a gap of 23 bases between them. The CDR3, cysteine through phenylalanine, is 17 amino acids long. CDR3 DNA only is kept here, 51 bases in frame from base 1. The germline V gene encodes CDR1 MGHRA and CDR2 YSYEKL. Collaborating institutions collected whole blood in K2EDTA tubes following their own protocols. For TCRbeta analysis, collaborator samples were shipped as frozen whole blood, as isolated PBMCs, or as DNA extracted from either sample type. This clonotype was sampled from a man aged 65 to 79 with acute or convalescent COVID-19. The sample comprised peripheral blood. In this chain, TRBV4-1 is recombined with TRBJ2-1, and TRBD1 may be the D gene, going by 7 matching bases. The CDR3 is CASSQALGQGGWYEQFF. In nucleotide form, the sequence is TGCGCCAGCAGCCAGGCTTTGGGGCAGGGGGGCTGGTATGAGCAGTTCTTC.